This T cell receptor (beta chain) was identified during a study of neurological immune-mediated disorders. Findings of the study overall: The study found no CDR3 amino acid sequences shared by expanded clones across subjects, suggesting private repertoires in all groups.

From germline, CDR1 is SEHNR and CDR2 FQNEAQ (reference sequence). There are 19 residues in the CDR3. The V segment lost 4 bases and the J segment 0 bases; nucleotides outside the gene matches: 15. The making of cDNA relied on 5'RACE with 10-nucleotide random UMIs. One entry per CDR3 protein results from TCRdb running MiXCR on the 5' RACE reads. The data show tens of thousands of distinct CDR3 sequences, 4.5% to 6.5% seen once. There are many counts of this clonotype. What it binds is unknown. The clonotype originates from a woman aged 25 to 39 with multiple sclerosis. The rearrangement joins TRBV7-9 to TRBJ2-4; 7 nucleotides agree with TRBD2. Sequences were obtained from PBMCs. This chain's CDR3 is CASSSGTTIPEIAKNIQYF. The CDR3 DNA sequence: TGTGCCAGCAGCTCCGGGACTACGATACCCGAAATAGCCAAAAACATTCAGTACTTC.